This T cell receptor beta chain was retrieved from a study of T cell repertoires in cytomegalovirus infection. As for the study in general: Researchers turned to recently identified HLA-C-restricted CMV epitopes as well as well-studied HLA-B-restricted ones. CMV infection plus the matching HLA type was flagged by public TCR beta signatures. Study-wide results and caveats: Accumulated public TCR beta family frequency recognized individuals carrying CMV together with the relevant HLA. What dominated the ex vivo response were HLA-C-restricted CMV-specific TCR beta clonotypes.

TCRdb recomputed calls from the reads with MiXCR, one row per CDR3 protein. The data hold 700,000 to 950,000 distinct CDR3 sequences, with 30% to 35% observed a single time. Germline assignment: CDR1 MNHEY and CDR2 SMNVEV (reference sequence). The CDR3 spans 13 residues. The ends lost 5 bases at V and 9 bases at J; junction bases unmatched: 7. Comments on this clonotype: The antigen is undetermined.

This specimen was cultured CD8+ T cells from PBMCs, taken from culture after CMV antigen stimulation. The chain joins TRBV27 to TRBJ2-1; 7 positions match TRBD2. This receptor was obtained from a human donor in good health (CMV status not recorded). Some clones in this sample may be carry-over from other donors' samples. In nucleotides, the CDR3 is TGTGCCAGCAGTCCGAACGGGGAGGGTGAGCAGTTCTTC. This gives the protein CASSPNGEGEQFF.